This T cell receptor beta chain was profiled in a study of beta chain features in type 1 diabetes. About the research overall: All of the samples together had more than 95 million sorted cells examined.

This CDR3 comprises 17 residues. The V end lost 0 bases, the J end lost 3 bases, and 15 bases lay between the germline ends. Germline lookup yields CDR1 SGHAT and CDR2 FQNNGV. What was sequenced were expressed TCRB transcripts, since all of the isolated RNA had been reverse transcribed. Method: immunoSEQ multiplex PCR; TCRdb's copy keeps in-frame clones and lacks some. The table has 40,000 to 45,000 clones, 49% seen once; the top ten hold more than 0.65%. This clone was counted a few times. This chain joins TRBV11-2 and TRBJ2-1; no clear D gene. Sequenced input: central memory CD4+ T cells from blood. The sequence derives from a woman aged 18-35 years in good health. This CDR3 reads CASSLDWIPRGYNEQFF. CDR3 coding DNA: TGTGCCAGCAGCTTAGATTGGATACCCAGAGGCTACAATGAGCAGTTCTTC.